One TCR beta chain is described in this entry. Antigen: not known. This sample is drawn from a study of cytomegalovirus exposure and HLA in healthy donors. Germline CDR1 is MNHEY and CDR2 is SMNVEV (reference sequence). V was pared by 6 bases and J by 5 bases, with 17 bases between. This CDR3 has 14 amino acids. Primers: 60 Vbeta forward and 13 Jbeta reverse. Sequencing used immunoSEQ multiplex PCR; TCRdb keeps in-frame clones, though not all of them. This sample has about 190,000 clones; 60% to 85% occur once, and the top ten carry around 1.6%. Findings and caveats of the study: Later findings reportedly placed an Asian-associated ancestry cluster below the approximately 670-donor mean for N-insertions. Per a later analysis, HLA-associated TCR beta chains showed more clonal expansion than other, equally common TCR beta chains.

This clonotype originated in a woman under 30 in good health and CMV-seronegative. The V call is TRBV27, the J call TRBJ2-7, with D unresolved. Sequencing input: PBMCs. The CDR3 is CASSPFVVSHEQYF. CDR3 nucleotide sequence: TGTGCCAGCAGCCCCTTCGTCGTTAGCCACGAGCAGTACTTC.